This TCR beta chain was sequenced in a study of OX40 agonist ivuxolimab in advanced cancers. Some clones are missing from TCRdb's copy, which holds only in-frame ones; the method was immunoSEQ multiplex PCR. The table includes under 45,000 clones, approximately 75% detected once. Per germline, CDR1 LNHDA and CDR2 SQIVND (reference sequence). V shed 0 bases, J shed 4 bases, and the junction held 2 bases outside the gene matches. This CDR3 comprises 15 residues. The sequence was collected from an adult with an advanced solid tumor such as melanoma, head and neck, liver or kidney cancer. The rearrangement uses TRBV19 and TRBJ2-1; TRBD2 matches 8 bases. The material sequenced was CD4+ or CD8+ T cells sorted from blood, taken in a trial of the OX40 agonist ivuxolimab. CDR3 in amino acids: CASSIDSGAYNEQFF. CDR3 DNA sequence: TGTGCCAGTAGTATAGATAGCGGGGCGTACAATGAGCAGTTCTTC.